Below, 18 T cell receptor beta chains from the same sample are listed, as sequenced in a study of regulatory T cells in long-lasting Graves disease (dated by TCRdb to the early 2020s). The sample's time point label, in plain terms: newly diagnosed GD, antithyroid drugs for less than 3 months. For both TCR sequencing and RNA sequencing, RNA was extracted from PBMCs in TRIzol. Libraries were constructed by multiplex PCR. Instrument on record: Illumina HiSeq 4000. TCR beta libraries were built with iRepertoire HTBI primers and Arm-PCR amplification of CDR3 regions. The raw public reads went through TCRdb reprocessing: fastp at Q25, MiXCR clone calling, in-frame beta chains kept. Entries that share a CDR3 protein sequence are merged under the most common genes and DNA. In all, the sample holds about 560,000 distinct CDR3 sequences, and approximately 16% of those were seen once. More than 10% of the sample is taken by the ten largest.

These data were also reused for a study on T cells in Graves' hyperthyroidism and ophthalmopathy.

Sequences were derived from peripheral blood mononuclear cells (PBMCs), sampled at new diagnosis, from a patient treated with antithyroid drugs. The receptors here all came from a man between 18 and 35 years old with Graves disease. Donor details come from another sample of the same person, matched by shared clones.

V usage is TRBV20-1 and J usage is TRBJ2-7; D gene unclear. The germline gives CDR1 DFQATT, CDR2 SNEGSKA (reference sequence). Trimming left V 6 bases short and J 1 base short, with 19 bases between. The CDR3 consists of 15 residues. CDR3 sequence reads: CSASTTAMGSYEQYF. CDR3 nucleotides: TGCAGTGCCTCAACGACTGCCATGGGTTCCTACGAGCAGTACTTC.

This clonotype has at least ten counts. The V call is TRBV6-2 or TRBV6-3, the J call TRBJ2-5, with 9 nucleotides matching TRBD2. Trimming at V came to 9 bases and at J to 4 bases, leaving 3 bases not matched to a gene. The germline CDR1 and CDR2 sequences are MNHEY and SVGEGT. The CDR3 covers 12 residues. The CDR3 region is CASSGRRETQYF. In DNA form, the CDR3 reads TGTGCCAGTAGCGGGAGAAGAGAGACCCAGTACTTC.

The chain has TRBV6-9 and TRBJ2-7, with TRBD1 identical over 8 bases. Germline CDR1 and CDR2: MNHGY and SVAAGI. Trimming removed 3 bases from V and 7 bases from J; junction bases left unmatched: 8. The CDR3 runs to 14 residues. The DNA of the CDR3 is TGTGCCAGCAGTTACTCCGGGACAGGCGTAGAGCAGTACTTC. Protein sequence: CASSYSGTGVEQYF.

A note on this clonotype: Since a much larger clone is just one base distant, this may be a read error. The chain joins TRBV6-1 to TRBJ1-1, with 8 bases aligning to TRBD1. Germline-derived CDR1 and CDR2 are MNHNS and SASEGT. Trimming cost V 5 bases and J 1 base; bases outside gene matches: 6. The CDR3 has 15 amino acids. CDR3 coding DNA: TGTGCCAGCAGTCACCCGGGACAGGAGAACACTGAAGCTTTCTTT. Its protein is CASSHPGQENTEAFF.

This clonotype has more than one count but fewer than ten. V and J are TRBV7-9 and TRBJ1-6; D ambiguous. V was trimmed by 3 bases and J by 5 bases, leaving 8 bases between them. The CDR3 totals 14 residues. The germline V gene has CDR1 SEHNR and CDR2 FQNEAQ (reference sequence). The CDR3 spells CASSFDINNSPLHF. CDR3 in DNA: TGTGCCAGCAGCTTCGACATTAATAATTCACCCCTCCACTTT.

In this sample, this clonotype turned up a few times. V is TRBV6-2 or TRBV6-3 and J is TRBJ2-2; 7 bases line up with TRBD2. V was pared by 6 bases and J by 8 bases, with 18 bases of the junction left unmatched. Germline V lookup: CDR1 MNHEY, CDR2 SVGEGT. CDR3 size: 17 residues. Here the CDR3 DNA reads TGTGCCAGCAGCAACTCACGGCTAGCGGTATCCTCGGGGGAGCTGTTTTTT. Its protein is CASSNSRLAVSSGELFF.

V usage is TRBV3-1 and J usage is TRBJ2-2; no firm D call. The CDR3 has 16 amino acids. Trimming removed 6 bases at V and 6 bases at J, with 20 bases between. Germline V gene sequence: CDR1 LGHDT, CDR2 YNNKEL (reference sequence). CDR3 amino acids: CASRHVAGLGPGELFF. The CDR3 DNA sequence: TGTGCCAGCAGACACGTGGCTGGGTTGGGTCCCGGGGAGCTGTTTTTT.

The chain joins TRBV20-1 to TRBJ1-2; D possibly corresponds to TRBD1 (5 bases). V was pared by 0 bases and J by 8 bases, with 13 bases between. CDR1 and CDR2 (germline): DFQATT, SNEGSKA (reference sequence). The CDR3 sequence is 13 residues long. The CDR3 region is CSARDAGSGGYTF. The CDR3 bases are TGCAGTGCTAGAGACGCAGGGTCGGGAGGCTACACCTTC.

This clonotype was counted many times. The rearrangement joins TRBV5-6 to TRBJ2-3; D is possibly TRBD2 (5 bases). Germline CDR1 SGHDT, CDR2 YYEEEE. This CDR3 region has 12 residues. The ends were cut back, 5 bases at V and 3 bases at J, with 7 bases in the middle. The CDR3 loop reads CASRRETDTQYF. The CDR3 coding sequence is TGTGCCAGCAGACGGGAAACAGATACGCAGTATTTT.

This clonotype was counted many times. Relative to the germline gene, one junction end is altered; a read error may explain this. The chain has TRBV28 and TRBJ2-7, with a tentative D call TRBD2 (5 bases). There are 12 residues in the CDR3. The germline V gene encodes CDR1 MDHEN and CDR2 SYDVKM. CDR3 sequence: CASSFLRGPTDF. The CDR3 coding sequence is TGTGCCAGCAGTTTCCTAAGAGGGCCCACCGATTTC.

This clonotype was detected ten times or more. The chain recombines TRBV7-6 with TRBJ2-5; no clear D. CDR3 size: 15 residues. Germline CDR1 reads SGHVS; CDR2 reads FNYEAQ. V was clipped by 0 bases and J by 2 bases, with 10 bases between them. The CDR3 is CASSLAMALQETQYF. CDR3 nucleotides: TGTGCCAGCAGCTTAGCTATGGCGCTTCAAGAGACCCAGTACTTC.

This clonotype was picked up many times. This rearrangement joins TRBV7-9 to TRBJ2-1; 9 bases are shared with TRBD2. This CDR3 has 15 amino acids. Germline V lookup: CDR1 SEHNR, CDR2 FQNEAQ (reference sequence). The V gene end was trimmed by 2 bases and the J gene end by 4 bases; junction bases not matched to a gene: 3. The CDR3 DNA is TGTGCCAGCAGCTTACCTAGCGGGACATACAATGAGCAGTTCTTC. Its protein is CASSLPSGTYNEQFF.

This chain joins TRBV20-1 and TRBJ2-7; 8 bases fit TRBD2. The CDR3 is made up of 14 amino acids. The germline gives CDR1 DFQATT, CDR2 SNEGSKA (reference sequence). Trimming at V came to 6 bases and at J to 5 bases, leaving 12 bases not matched to a gene. The CDR3 loop is CSATHSGDNHEQYF. CDR3 DNA sequence: TGCAGTGCGACGCATAGCGGGGACAACCACGAGCAGTACTTC.

The table lists this clonotype with many counts. The chain carries TRBV12-3 or TRBV12-4 and TRBJ2-2, with D possibly being TRBD2 (6 bases). The ends were cut back, 10 bases at V and 3 bases at J, with 12 bases in the middle. The CDR3 runs 13 residues. The DNA of the CDR3 is TGTGCCACCCTCCGGAGGGACACCGGGGAGCTGTTTTTT. Its translation: CATLRRDTGELFF.

The rearrangement uses TRBV18 and TRBJ2-7; 10 bases line up with TRBD1. The V gene's germline CDR1 is KGHSH and CDR2 LQKENI. This CDR3 region has 15 residues. V lost 5 bases to trimming and J lost 3 bases; unmatched junction nucleotides: 7. CDR3 bases: TGTGCCAGCTCAGCTTCGACAGGGGGCATCTACGAGCAGTACTTC. Translated: CASSASTGGIYEQYF.

V is TRBV19 and J is TRBJ2-4, with 9 bases fitting TRBD1. The CDR3 contains 15 residues. V was clipped by 6 bases and J by 0 bases; unmatched bases: 3. The germline V gene encodes CDR1 LNHDA and CDR2 SQIVND (reference sequence). The DNA for the CDR3 is TGTGCCAGTAGGGACAGGGGACTAGCCAAAAACATTCAGTACTTC. Amino acids: CASRDRGLAKNIQYF.

The V gene is TRBV5-6, the J gene TRBJ1-1; a possible D gene is TRBD1 (6 bases). Germline V gives CDR1 SGHDT, CDR2 YYEEEE. V shed 6 bases and J shed 3 bases, with 18 bases lying between them. The CDR3 has 15 amino acids. CDR3 in amino acids: CASKGGRDWDTEAFF. The DNA for the CDR3 is TGTGCCAGCAAGGGGGGCAGGGATTGGGACACTGAAGCTTTCTTT.

The chain combines TRBV12-3 or TRBV12-4 with TRBJ1-6, with D unresolved. V was trimmed by 6 bases and J by 10 bases, leaving 10 bases between them. This CDR3 has 12 residues. Here the CDR3 reads CASSPAGSPLHF. The CDR3 bases are TGTGCCAGCAGCCCCGCTGGGTCACCCCTCCACTTT.